This T cell receptor (beta chain) was found in a study of regulatory T cells in long-lasting Graves disease. Sequencing libraries for TCR beta were prepared with iRepertoire HTBI primers and Arm-PCR of CDR3 regions. TCRdb processed the multiplex PCR reads anew with MiXCR; each CDR3 protein has one entry. The sample holds 450,000 to 600,000 distinct CDR3 sequences, roughly 14% seen once. Time point described: newly diagnosed GD, antithyroid drugs for less than 3 months. PBMC-extracted RNA yielded the TCR library. The germline V gene encodes CDR1 SGHTA and CDR2 FQGTGA. This CDR3 region has 15 residues. The J segment lost 9 bases and the V segment lost 0 bases, leaving 6 bases of the junction unmatched. The data also belong to a second study, concerning T cells in Graves' hyperthyroidism and ophthalmopathy.

V gene TRBV7-3 combines with J gene TRBJ2-1, with 9 bases matching TRBD2. The origin of this receptor is a man aged 25-45 years with Graves disease. The sample here was peripheral blood mononuclear cells (PBMCs), taken at new diagnosis, from a patient treated with antithyroid drugs. The CDR3 DNA sequence: TGTGCCAGCAGCTTAACGGCTAGCGGGGTAGGTGAGCAGTTCTTC. Protein sequence: CASSLTASGVGEQFF.